The present TCR beta chain was sequenced within a study of OX40 agonist ivuxolimab in advanced cancers. As for the study in general: Patients received intravenous ivuxolimab every 2 weeks at 0.01 to 10 mg/kg. Allowance was made for prior anti-PD-1, anti-PD-L1 or anti-CTLA-4 therapy, and about 40% had some.

TCRdb's table, derived via immunoSEQ multiplex PCR, lists solely in-frame clones and lacks some. The sample shows over 95,000 clones, roughly 90% of them seen only once. In germline, CDR1 is SNHLY, CDR2 FYNNEI. This CDR3 has 12 amino acids. V gave up 6 bases and J gave up 5 bases, with 10 bases separating them. Concerning this clone itself: Its antigen is currently unknown.

Study-wide results and limits: Mean expanded clone counts were higher in CD8+ than CD4+ T cells.

The V and J genes are TRBV2 and TRBJ2-5; D gene unclear. The sample here was CD4+ or CD8+ T cells sorted from blood, taken in a trial of the OX40 agonist ivuxolimab. The receptor was isolated from an adult with an advanced solid tumor such as melanoma, head and neck, liver or kidney cancer. The CDR3 loop is CASSRLSETQYF. CDR3 bases: TGTGCCAGCAGCAGATTGTCGGAGACCCAGTACTTC.